Below are 5 T cell receptor beta chains sequenced from a single sample in a study of blood T cell repertoires in COVID-19. The repertoire was sequenced with immunoSEQ multiplex PCR; TCRdb's copy has only in-frame clones and lacks some. This sample carries some 64,000 clones, 88% of them seen once, and the ten largest clones take 3.5%. Sequences were obtained from peripheral blood. Receptors originate from a man between 50 and 59 years old with active COVID-19.

The CDR3 DNA reads TGCAGCGTACAGGGGGCTGGTGGCTACACCTTC. It yields the protein CSVQGAGGYTF. This rearrangement joins TRBV29-1 to TRBJ1-2; TRBD1 matches at 9 bases. V was pared by 6 bases and J by 7 bases, with 3 bases of the junction left unmatched. Germline CDR1 reads SQVTM; CDR2 reads ANQGSEA. The CDR3 runs to 11 residues. The whole variable domain, filled in from reference TRBV29-1 and TRBJ1-2, reads SAVISQKPSRDICQRGTSLTIQCQVDSQVTMMFWYRQQPGQSLTLIATANQGSEATYESGFVIDKFPISRPNLTFSTLTVSNMSPEDSSIYLCSVQGAGGYTFGSGTRLTVV.

The chain combines TRBV7-9 with TRBJ2-1; 9 bases are shared with TRBD1. V gave up 4 bases and J gave up 9 bases; unmatched junction bases: 7. From germline, CDR1 is SEHNR and CDR2 FQNEAQ (reference sequence). This CDR3 is 14 amino acids long. The chain's CDR3 is CASSSGQGYGEQFF. Here the CDR3 DNA reads TGTGCCAGCAGCTCAGGACAGGGGTACGGTGAGCAGTTCTTC.

This clone was seen more than once but under ten times. This sequence joins TRBV3-1 (or the pseudogene TRBV3-2) and TRBJ2-2; D might be TRBD1 (5 bases). The CDR3 consists of 15 residues. V was clipped by 1 base and J by 7 bases, with 13 bases between them. In germline, CDR1 is LGHDT, CDR2 YNNKEL (reference sequence). The CDR3 DNA reads as TGTGCCAGCAGCCAAGCCTTCCAGGGTGGCGGGGAGCTGTTTTTT. It is translated as CASSQAFQGGGELFF.

In nucleotides, the CDR3 is TGTGCCAGCAGCTTAGAACAGTCTTACGAGCAGTACTTC. Translating it yields CASSLEQSYEQYF. The V and J genes are TRBV11-3 and TRBJ2-7; no firm D call. The V end lost 0 bases, the J end lost 4 bases, and 7 bases lay between the germline ends. Germline V gives CDR1 SGHNT, CDR2 YENEEA. The CDR3 covers 13 residues.

The rearrangement joins TRBV25-1 to TRBJ1-6; 8 nucleotides align to TRBD1. CDR3 length equals 15 residues. The V and J ends lost 4 bases and 7 bases, in that order; junction bases with no gene match: 6. CDR1 is MGHDK and CDR2 is SYGVNS in the germline V gene. The CDR3 is CASSGKTGENSPLHF. In DNA, the CDR3 is TGTGCCAGCAGTGGCAAGACAGGGGAAAATTCACCCCTCCACTTT.